Below are 18 T cell receptor beta chains sequenced from a single sample in a study of blood T cell repertoires in COVID-19. The repertoire was sequenced with immunoSEQ multiplex PCR; TCRdb's copy has only in-frame clones and lacks some. The top ten clones hold about 1.5% of a sample with a few hundred thousand clones, about 79% of them seen once. The sequencing sample was made of peripheral blood. The receptor set was obtained from a woman in her thirties or forties who had recovered from COVID-19.

The chain has TRBV5-1 and TRBJ1-1; D may be TRBD1 (6 bases). Germline lookup yields CDR1 SGHRS and CDR2 YFSETQ. The CDR3 sequence is 14 residues long. V was clipped by 1 base and J by 4 bases, with 11 bases between them. CDR3 sequence: CASSLWQGFTEAFF. The CDR3 bases are TGCGCCAGCAGCTTGTGGCAGGGGTTCACTGAAGCTTTCTTT.

The rearrangement uses TRBV5-5 and TRBJ1-6; D possibly corresponds to TRBD1 (6 bases). The CDR3 covers 15 residues. V lost 1 base and J 10 bases, leaving 15 bases between the germline ends. Germline CDR1 reads SGHKS; CDR2 reads YYEKEE (reference sequence). CDR3 DNA sequence: TGTGCCAGCAGCTTGATGGCAGGGGTTGAGTCACCCCTCCACTTT. It yields the protein CASSLMAGVESPLHF.

V is TRBV6-5 and J is TRBJ1-1; D is uncertain. The CDR3 is made up of 13 amino acids. The V gene's germline CDR1 is MNHEY and CDR2 SVGAGI. Trimming removed 7 bases at V and 2 bases at J, with 11 bases between. The CDR3 DNA reads as TGTGCCAGCACCCACGGTCGTAACACTGAAGCTTTCTTT. Residues: CASTHGRNTEAFF.

The chain uses TRBV6-5 and TRBJ1-2; 7 bases match TRBD1. CDR1 and CDR2 (germline): MNHEY, SVGAGI. This CDR3 is 15 amino acids long. The J segment lost 0 bases and the V segment lost 4 bases, leaving 5 bases of the junction unmatched. DNA of the CDR3: TGTGCCAGCAGTTCTCCGGGACAGACTAACTATGGCTACACCTTC. Its protein product is CASSSPGQTNYGYTF.

The chain employs TRBV11-3 and TRBJ2-1, with TRBD2 matching 7 bases. Germline trimming cut 4 bases from V and 5 bases from J; bases unmatched to any gene: 8. The CDR3 loop spans 15 amino acids. Germline CDR1 SGHNT, CDR2 YENEEA. CDR3 protein: CASSSESGNHNEQFF. For the CDR3, the DNA is TGTGCCAGCAGCTCCGAGAGCGGGAATCACAATGAGCAGTTCTTC.

The chain carries TRBV11-3 and TRBJ2-3, with 7 bases matching TRBD2. The V gene end was trimmed by 1 base and the J gene end by 5 bases; junction bases not matched to a gene: 6. Germline CDR1 and CDR2: SGHNT and YENEEA. The CDR3 length is 15 residues. For the CDR3, the DNA is TGTGCCAGCAGCTTAGCTAGCGGACTGGGAGATACGCAGTATTTT. It codes for CASSLASGLGDTQYF.

The CDR3 loop is CAYGTGPYEQYF. The CDR3 bases are TGTGCCTACGGGACAGGGCCTTACGAGCAGTACTTC. V gene TRBV30 combines with J gene TRBJ2-7; 9 bases are a match to TRBD1. Trimming removed 7 bases from V and 4 bases from J; junction bases left unmatched: 5. Germline lookup yields CDR1 GTSNPN and CDR2 SVGIG (reference sequence). The CDR3 consists of 12 residues.

This chain links TRBV7-3 with TRBJ2-2; D is perhaps TRBD2 (5 bases). Between the trimmed V and J ends, which lost 3 bases and 2 bases, there was a span of 10 bases. Looked up from germline, CDR1 is SGHTA and CDR2 is FQGTGA. This CDR3 spans 15 amino acids. Here the CDR3 reads CASSLVAGNTGELFF. DNA for the CDR3: TGTGCCAGCAGCTTGGTCGCGGGTAACACCGGGGAGCTGTTTTTT. The whole variable domain, remainder taken from reference TRBV7-3 and TRBJ2-2, is GAGVSQTPSNKVTEKGKYVELRCDPISGHTALYWYRQSLGQGPEFLIYFQGTGAADDSGLPNDRFFAVRPEGSVSTLKIQRTERGDSAVYLCASSLVAGNTGELFFGEGSRLTVL.

This chain connects TRBV5-1 to TRBJ2-6, with 7 bases lining up with TRBD2. The CDR3 runs to 20 residues. The germline CDR1 and CDR2 sequences are SGHRS and YFSETQ. The V gene end was trimmed by 0 bases and the J gene end by 0 bases; junction bases not matched to a gene: 12. CDR3 nucleotides: TGCGCCAGCAGCTTGGCCTATACGGGGGGAACCCTCTCTGGGGCCAACGTCCTGACTTTC. Translating it yields CASSLAYTGGTLSGANVLTF.

The chain is built from TRBV7-9 and TRBJ1-6, with no clear D. Trimming took off 1 base at V and 11 bases at J, with 18 bases between the two ends. This CDR3 is 16 amino acids long. Germline V CDR1 and CDR2: SEHNR, FQNEAQ (reference sequence). This chain's CDR3 is CASSLDHLGLYPPLHF. CDR3 nucleotide sequence: TGTGCCAGCAGCTTAGACCATCTAGGCTTGTATCCACCCCTCCACTTT. Combining the CDR3 with reference TRBV7-9 and TRBJ1-6 gives the whole variable domain DTGVSQNPRHKITKRGQNVTFRCDPISEHNRLYWYRQTLGQGPEFLTYFQNEAQLEKSRLLSDRFSAERPKGSFSTLEIQRTEQGDSAMYLCASSLDHLGLYPPLHFGNGTRLTVT.

The chain uses TRBV19 and TRBJ1-5, with D possibly TRBD1 on 6 matching bases. CDR3 length: 16 amino acids. Trimming pared 7 bases from V and 2 bases from J, leaving 18 bases between. CDR1 LNHDA and CDR2 SQIVND come from the germline V gene (reference sequence). CDR3 DNA sequence: TGTGCCAGTAAACTATCTGGGGGCTACGGCAATCAGCCCCAGCATTTT. It specifies CASKLSGGYGNQPQHF.

V is TRBV7-2 and J is TRBJ2-6; D is perhaps TRBD1 (5 bases). The CDR3 contains 16 residues. Trimming took off 5 bases at V and 0 bases at J, with 11 bases between the two ends. Germline V gene data show CDR1 as SGHTA and CDR2 as FQGNSA. CDR3 DNA sequence: TGTGCCAGCAGCCTGGGGCCTTTCTCTGGGGCCAACGTCCTGACTTTC. Its translation: CASSLGPFSGANVLTF.

The chain joins TRBV27 to TRBJ1-2; possibly TRBD1 for D (6 bases). The CDR3 has 15 residues. V was cut by 5 bases and J by 6 bases, with 19 bases left in between. Looked up from germline, CDR1 is MNHEY and CDR2 is SMNVEV (reference sequence). CDR3 residues: CASSPHLDRMNGYTF. The CDR3 coding sequence is TGTGCCAGCAGTCCCCACTTGGACAGAATGAATGGCTACACCTTC.

This clone appeared a single time. The V call is TRBV28, the J call TRBJ1-5; TRBD1 matches at 9 bases. Germline V gene sequence: CDR1 MDHEN, CDR2 SYDVKM. With V trimmed by 5 bases and J by 7 bases, 6 bases remained unmatched. The CDR3 totals 14 residues. The CDR3 region has the DNA TGTGCCAGCAGTGGGGGGACAGGGTCGCAGCCCCAGCATTTT. Translated: CASSGGTGSQPQHF.

This chain joins TRBV30 and TRBJ2-5, with TRBD2 matching over 7 bases. The CDR3 consists of 17 residues. CDR1 GTSNPN and CDR2 SVGIG come from the germline V gene (reference sequence). J was trimmed by 7 bases and V by 4 bases; bases with no gene match: 21. CDR3: CAWTLGHLKRGEGTQYF. CDR3 DNA sequence: TGTGCCTGGACCCTCGGACACCTGAAGCGGGGTGAAGGGACCCAGTACTTC.

The chain employs TRBV24-1 and TRBJ2-1, with D perhaps matching TRBD1 (5 bases). Trimming removed 4 bases at V and 8 bases at J, with 14 bases between. This CDR3 comprises 14 residues. Per germline, CDR1 KGHDR and CDR2 SFDVKD. As DNA, the CDR3 is TGTGCCACCAGTGAGAAGGGAAGGGGCCATGAGCAGTTCTTC. Its translation is CATSEKGRGHEQFF.

This clone was counted between two and nine times. The V call is TRBV2, the J call TRBJ1-2; D is uncertain. With 6 bases removed from V and 4 bases from J, the gap between germline ends came to 15 bases. The length of the CDR3 is 14 residues. From germline, CDR1 is SNHLY and CDR2 FYNNEI. The CDR3 region has the DNA TGTGCCAGCAGACCCGGAGAGGAGGGCTATGGCTACACCTTC. Translated, it gives CASRPGEEGYGYTF.

A word on this clone: The sample contains more than one DNA sequence encoding this CDR3. This chain joins TRBV15 and TRBJ2-7, with D perhaps matching TRBD2 (5 bases). This CDR3 is built from 13 residues. Per germline, CDR1 LNHNV and CDR2 YYDKDF (reference sequence). V was shortened by 0 bases and J by 4 bases, with 7 bases between the two germline ends. The CDR3 sequence: CATSRDRGYEQYF. CDR3 in DNA: TGTGCCACCAGCAGAGATCGGGGTTACGAGCAGTACTTC.